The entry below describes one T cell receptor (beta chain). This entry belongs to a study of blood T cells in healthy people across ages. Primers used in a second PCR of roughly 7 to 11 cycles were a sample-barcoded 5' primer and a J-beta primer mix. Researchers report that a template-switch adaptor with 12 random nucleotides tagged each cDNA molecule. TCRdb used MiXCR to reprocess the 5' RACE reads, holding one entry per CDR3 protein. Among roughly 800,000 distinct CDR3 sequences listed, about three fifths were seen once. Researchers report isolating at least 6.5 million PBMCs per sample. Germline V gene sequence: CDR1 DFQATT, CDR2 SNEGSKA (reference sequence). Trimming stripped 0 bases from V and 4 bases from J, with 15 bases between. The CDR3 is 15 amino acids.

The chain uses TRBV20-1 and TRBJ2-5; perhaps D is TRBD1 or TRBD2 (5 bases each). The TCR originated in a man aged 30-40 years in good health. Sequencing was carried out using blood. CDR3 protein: CSARDLGRLAETQYF. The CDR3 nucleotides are TGCAGTGCTAGAGATCTGGGACGGTTGGCAGAGACCCAGTACTTC.